This TCR beta chain was observed in a study of beta chain features in type 1 diabetes. For the study at large: Cell yields, gender and age were similar in healthy donors and patients.

Since all of the isolated RNA was reverse transcribed, expressed TCRB transcripts were what got sequenced. Data came from immunoSEQ multiplex PCR; TCRdb stores just in-frame clones and leaves some out. This table holds around 250,000 clones, 11% to 15% found once. The length of the CDR3 is 15 residues. V was shortened by 2 bases and J by 4 bases, with 15 bases between the two germline ends. Looked up from germline, CDR1 is SGDLS and CDR2 is YYNGEE. Study conclusions and caveats: Moderately but significantly shorter TCRB CDR3s were found in Type 1 diabetes patients in all four CD4+ subsets.

This clone has only a few counts. Its antigen is not known. Every single donor gave one heparinised blood draw, and these averaged around 0.12 L. The sequencing sample was made of naive CD4+ T cells from blood. The receptor was derived from a woman aged 40 to 55 in good health. This rearrangement joins TRBV9 to TRBJ1-2, with D possibly TRBD1 on 5 matching bases. CDR3 region: CASSVTWGGLYGYTF. The CDR3, as DNA: TGTGCCAGCAGCGTGACATGGGGGGGACTCTATGGCTACACCTTC.